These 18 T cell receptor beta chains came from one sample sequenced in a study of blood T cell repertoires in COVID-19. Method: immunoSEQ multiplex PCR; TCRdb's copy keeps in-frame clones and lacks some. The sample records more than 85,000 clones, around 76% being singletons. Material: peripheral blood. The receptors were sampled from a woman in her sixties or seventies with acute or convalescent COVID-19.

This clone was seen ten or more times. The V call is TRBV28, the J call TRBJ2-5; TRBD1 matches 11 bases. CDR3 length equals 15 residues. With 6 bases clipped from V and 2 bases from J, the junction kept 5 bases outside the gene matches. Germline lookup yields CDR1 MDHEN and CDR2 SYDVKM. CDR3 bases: TGTGCCAGCAGCCCCCGGGACAGGGGGCAAGAGACCCAGTACTTC. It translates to CASSPRDRGQETQYF.

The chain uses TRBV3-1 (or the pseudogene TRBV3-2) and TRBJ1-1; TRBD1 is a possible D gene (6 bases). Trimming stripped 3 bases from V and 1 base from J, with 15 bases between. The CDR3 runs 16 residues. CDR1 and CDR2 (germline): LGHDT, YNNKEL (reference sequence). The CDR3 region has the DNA TGTGCCAGCAGCCAGGCCACAGGGATCCAGAACACTGAAGCTTTCTTT. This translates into CASSQATGIQNTEAFF.

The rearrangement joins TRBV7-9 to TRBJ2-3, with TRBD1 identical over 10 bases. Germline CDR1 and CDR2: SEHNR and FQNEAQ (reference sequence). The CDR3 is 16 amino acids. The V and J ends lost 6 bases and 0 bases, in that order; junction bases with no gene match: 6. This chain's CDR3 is CASSPGQGGSTDTQYF. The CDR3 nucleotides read TGTGCCAGCAGTCCTGGACAGGGGGGAAGCACAGATACGCAGTATTTT. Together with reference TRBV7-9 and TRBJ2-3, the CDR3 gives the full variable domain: DTGVSQNPRHKITKRGQNVTFRCDPISEHNRLYWYRQTLGQGPEFLTYFQNEAQLEKSRLLSDRFSAERPKGSFSTLEIQRTEQGDSAMYLCASSPGQGGSTDTQYFGPGTRLTVL.

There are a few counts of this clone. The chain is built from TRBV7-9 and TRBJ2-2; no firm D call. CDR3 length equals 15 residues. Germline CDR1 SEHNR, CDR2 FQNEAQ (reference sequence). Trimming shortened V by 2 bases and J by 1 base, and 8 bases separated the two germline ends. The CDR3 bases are TGTGCCAGCAGCTTAACGGTCGGGAACACCGGGGAGCTGTTTTTT. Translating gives CASSLTVGNTGELFF.

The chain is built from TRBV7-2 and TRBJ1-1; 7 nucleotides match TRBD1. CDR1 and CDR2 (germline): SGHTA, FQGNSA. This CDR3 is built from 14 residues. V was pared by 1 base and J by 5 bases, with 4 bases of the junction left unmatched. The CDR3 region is CASSLGQGKTEAFF. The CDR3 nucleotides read TGTGCCAGCAGCTTAGGACAGGGTAAAACTGAAGCTTTCTTT.

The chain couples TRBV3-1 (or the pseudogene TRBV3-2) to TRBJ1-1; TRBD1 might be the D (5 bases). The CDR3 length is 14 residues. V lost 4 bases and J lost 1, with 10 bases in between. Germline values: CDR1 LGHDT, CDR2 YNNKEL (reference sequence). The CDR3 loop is CASSPQGRNTEAFF. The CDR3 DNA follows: TGTGCCAGCAGCCCCCAGGGTCGGAACACTGAAGCTTTCTTT.

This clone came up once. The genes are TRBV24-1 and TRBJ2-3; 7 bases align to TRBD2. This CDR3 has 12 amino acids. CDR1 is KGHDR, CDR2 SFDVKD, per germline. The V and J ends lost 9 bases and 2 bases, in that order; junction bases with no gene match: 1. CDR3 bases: TGTGCCACCGGGGGGGTCACAGATACGCAGTATTTT. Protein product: CATGGVTDTQYF.

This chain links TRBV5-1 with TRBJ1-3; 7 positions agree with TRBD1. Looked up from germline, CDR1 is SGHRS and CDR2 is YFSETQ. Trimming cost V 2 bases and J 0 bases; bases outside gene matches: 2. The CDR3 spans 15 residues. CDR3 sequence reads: CASSFQGGSGNTIYF. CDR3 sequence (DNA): TGCGCCAGCAGCTTCCAGGGGGGCTCTGGAAACACCATATATTTT.

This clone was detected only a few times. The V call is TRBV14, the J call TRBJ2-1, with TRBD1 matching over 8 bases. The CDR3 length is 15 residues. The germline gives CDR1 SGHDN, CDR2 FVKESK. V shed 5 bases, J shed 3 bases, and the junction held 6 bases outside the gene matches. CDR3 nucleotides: TGTGCCAGCAGCTCGACAGGGGCCCTCTACAATGAGCAGTTCTTC. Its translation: CASSSTGALYNEQFF. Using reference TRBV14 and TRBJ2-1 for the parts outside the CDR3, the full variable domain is EAGVTQFPSHSVIEKGQTVTLRCDPISGHDNLYWYRRVMGKEIKFLLHFVKESKQDESGMPNNRFLAERTGGTYSTLKVQPAELEDSGVYFCASSSTGALYNEQFFGPGTRLTVL.

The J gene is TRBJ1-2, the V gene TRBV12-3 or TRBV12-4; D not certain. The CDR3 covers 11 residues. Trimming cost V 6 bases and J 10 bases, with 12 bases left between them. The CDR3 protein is CASSRTSSYTF. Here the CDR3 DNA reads TGTGCCAGCAGCCGTACTAGTTCCTACACCTTC.

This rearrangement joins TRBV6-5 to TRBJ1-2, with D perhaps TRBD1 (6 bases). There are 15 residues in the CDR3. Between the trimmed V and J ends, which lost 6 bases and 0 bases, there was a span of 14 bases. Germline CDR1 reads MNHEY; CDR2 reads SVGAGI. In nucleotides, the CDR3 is TGTGCCAGCAGAAAGTGGGACACCGCTAACTATGGCTACACCTTC. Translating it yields CASRKWDTANYGYTF.

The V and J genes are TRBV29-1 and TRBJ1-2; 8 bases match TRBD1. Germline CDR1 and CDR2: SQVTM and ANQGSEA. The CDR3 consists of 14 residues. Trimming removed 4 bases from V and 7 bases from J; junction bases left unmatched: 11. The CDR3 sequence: CSVGAGGMGGGYTF. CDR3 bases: TGCAGCGTTGGAGCAGGGGGCATGGGGGGTGGCTACACCTTC.

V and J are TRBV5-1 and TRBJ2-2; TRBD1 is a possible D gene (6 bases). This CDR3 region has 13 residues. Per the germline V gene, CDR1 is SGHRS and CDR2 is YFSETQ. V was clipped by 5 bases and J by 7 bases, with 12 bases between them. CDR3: CASRTGFVGELFF. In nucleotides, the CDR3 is TGCGCCAGCAGGACAGGCTTCGTCGGGGAGCTGTTTTTT.

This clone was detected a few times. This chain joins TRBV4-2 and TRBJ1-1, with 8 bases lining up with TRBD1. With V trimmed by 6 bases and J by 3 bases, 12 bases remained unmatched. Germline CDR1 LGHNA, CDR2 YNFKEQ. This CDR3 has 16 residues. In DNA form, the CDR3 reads TGTGCCAGCAGACCGCGGACAGGGCTATACGACACTGAAGCTTTCTTT. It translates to CASRPRTGLYDTEAFF.

DNA of the CDR3: TGTGCCAGCGGCAGGGAAAATATCCAGGGGAATGAGCAGTTCTTC. It specifies CASGRENIQGNEQFF. The rearrangement uses TRBV2 and TRBJ2-1; perhaps TRBD1 as D (6 bases). Trimming cost V 8 bases and J 7 bases, with 21 bases left between them. Germline-derived CDR1 and CDR2 are SNHLY and FYNNEI. The CDR3 runs 15 residues.

CDR3: CSARVGVEQYF. CDR3 in DNA: TGCAGTGCGAGGGTTGGGGTAGAGCAGTACTTC. The V gene is TRBV20-1, the J gene TRBJ2-7; tentative D call: TRBD2 (5 bases). V was pared by 6 bases and J by 7 bases, with 13 bases between. Germline CDR1 reads DFQATT; CDR2 reads SNEGSKA (reference sequence). This CDR3 has 11 residues.

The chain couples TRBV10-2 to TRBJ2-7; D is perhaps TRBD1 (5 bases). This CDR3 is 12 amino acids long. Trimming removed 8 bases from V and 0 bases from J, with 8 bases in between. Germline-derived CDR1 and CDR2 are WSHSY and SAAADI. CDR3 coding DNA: TGCGCCAGCGGAGACAGCTCCTACGAGCAGTACTTC. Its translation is CASGDSSYEQYF.

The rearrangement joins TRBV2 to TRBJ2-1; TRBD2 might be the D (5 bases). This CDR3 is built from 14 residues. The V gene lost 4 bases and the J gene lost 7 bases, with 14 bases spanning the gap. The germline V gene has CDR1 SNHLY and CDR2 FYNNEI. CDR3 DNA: TGTGCCAGCAGTGTGGGCAGGAGGCTTAATGAGCAGTTCTTC. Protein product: CASSVGRRLNEQFF.